This T cell receptor beta chain emerged from a study of T cell changes during pregnancy in multiple sclerosis. V was cut by 4 bases and J by 1 base, with 12 bases left in between. CDR1 MNHEY and CDR2 SVGAGI come from the germline V gene. The CDR3 has 15 amino acids. Sequencing was performed with immunoSEQ multiplex PCR; in TCRdb, only in-frame clones are kept and a portion is missing. This table has approximately 30,000 clones, around nine tenths appearing once. The rearrangement links TRBV6-5 to TRBJ2-3; D not resolved. The source of this sequence is a female donor with multiple sclerosis, enrolled in a pregnancy study. The specimen comprised CD8+ T cells from peripheral blood mononuclear cells, sampled in the second trimester of pregnancy. The DNA of the CDR3 is TGTGCCAGCAGTTCCAACGTCGTAGGCACAGATACGCAGTATTTT. Protein product: CASSSNVVGTDTQYF.